This TCR beta chain was sequenced during a study of cytomegalovirus exposure and HLA in healthy donors. Looking at the study overall: According to later analysis, the same platform produced the 100 to 150 validation and around 730 first-cohort repertoires. General study results and limits: Subsequent analysis found a tendency for first-cohort TCR clusters to co-occur within the 120 validation repertoires. Rare sequences made up most TCRs, while some public TCRs were found in many donors.

The V end was cut by 6 bases, the J end by 2 bases, with 14 bases between. The CDR3 covers 14 residues. The germline CDR1 and CDR2 sequences are LGHNA and YNFKEQ. Comments on this clone: The antigen is undetermined.

The table came from immunoSEQ multiplex PCR; TCRdb's copy has only in-frame clones and leaves some out. The repertoire holds under 200,000 clones, with roughly 96% as singletons. The chain uses TRBV4-2 and TRBJ2-7; possibly TRBD2 for D (6 bases). The clonotype originates from a woman aged 18-29 years in good health and CMV-seronegative. The specimen sequenced was PBMCs. Written as DNA, the CDR3 is TGTGCCAGCAGGGGGGGTCCTACCGCCTACGAGCAGTACTTC. Protein sequence: CASRGGPTAYEQYF.